Shown below are 6 T cell receptor beta chains from a single sample sequenced in a study of CD8 T cells in Susac syndrome (dated by TCRdb to the late 2010s). Receptors were amplified or captured by the immunoSEQ multiplex PCR assay. RNA was extracted using the RNeasy kit, and about 0.45 to 1 ug of the RNA was reverse transcribed with random hexamers. TCRdb itself trimmed the public reads at Q25 with fastp, ran MiXCR and retained productive beta chains. Identical CDR3 protein sequences are pooled into one entry, listed with their most common genes and DNA. The sample table holds about 160,000 distinct CDR3 sequences, of which 93% were seen once. The ten largest clones capture more than 0.11% of the sample. Sequencing was performed on CD4+ T cells from PBMCs. Receptors originate from a human donor in good health.

This chain connects TRBV3-1 to TRBJ2-5; D not resolved. Deletions cut 4 bases from V and 5 bases from J, with 11 bases between. This CDR3 has 13 amino acids. In germline, CDR1 is LGHDT, CDR2 YNNKEL (reference sequence). The CDR3 bases are TGTGCCAGCAGCCCGACTTCCGAGGAGACCCAGTACTTC. Amino acids: CASSPTSEETQYF.

The V and J genes are TRBV2 and TRBJ1-2; D unclear. With 4 bases removed from V and 1 base from J, the gap between germline ends came to 7 bases. In germline, CDR1 is SNHLY, CDR2 FYNNEI. The CDR3 covers 13 residues. CDR3: CASSVEGNYGYTF. DNA of the CDR3: TGTGCCAGCAGTGTGGAGGGTAACTATGGCTACACCTTC.

The CDR3 region is CASSPSADDGYTF. DNA for the CDR3: TGTGCCAGCTCACCAAGTGCGGATGATGGCTACACCTTC. The chain combines TRBV18 with TRBJ1-2; D not certain. The germline V gene has CDR1 KGHSH and CDR2 LQKENI. There are 13 residues in the CDR3. Trimming took off 2 bases at V and 6 bases at J, with 10 bases between the two ends.

This clonotype came up once. The chain carries TRBV11-2 and TRBJ2-1; 10 nucleotides agree with TRBD1. The CDR3 consists of 15 residues. J lost 8 bases, V lost 1 base, and 5 bases had no gene match. Germline V CDR1 and CDR2: SGHAT, FQNNGV. Here the CDR3 DNA reads TGTGCCAGCAGCTTAGGGGGGACAGGGGTAGATGAGCAGTTCTTC. Amino acids: CASSLGGTGVDEQFF. The full variable domain, completed using reference TRBV11-2 and TRBJ2-1, is EAGVAQSPRYKIIEKRQSVAFWCNPISGHATLYWYQQILGQGPKLLIQFQNNGVVDDSQLPKDRFSAERLKGVDSTLKIQPAKLEDSAVYLCASSLGGTGVDEQFFGPGTRLTVL.

The chain is built from TRBV9 and TRBJ2-3; D is uncertain. The V end was cut by 2 bases, the J end by 5 bases, with 12 bases between. The CDR3 loop spans 14 amino acids. The V gene's germline CDR1 is SGDLS and CDR2 YYNGEE. CDR3 protein: CASSVWGSGDTQYF. CDR3 coding DNA: TGTGCCAGCAGCGTTTGGGGAAGTGGAGATACGCAGTATTTT.

The chain links TRBV15 to TRBJ1-3; D not certain. V was cut by 0 bases and J by 0 bases, with 9 bases left in between. The germline CDR1 and CDR2 sequences are LNHNV and YYDKDF (reference sequence). This CDR3 contains 16 residues. CDR3 in amino acids: CATSRDIQLSGNTIYF. The CDR3 region has the DNA TGTGCCACCAGCAGAGATATACAGCTCTCTGGAAACACCATATATTTT.